Included here is one TCR beta chain sequence, with context. One to two pinch biopsies were taken from the rectum during colonoscopy. The CDR3 totals 15 residues. Germline V gives CDR1 MNHEY, CDR2 SVGAGI. The J segment lost 0 bases and the V segment lost 6 bases, leaving 5 bases of the junction unmatched. This sample was included in a study of pediatric ulcerative colitis. The assay was immunoSEQ multiplex PCR, and TCRdb's table has in-frame clones only and misses some. The sample holds around 34,000 clones, 80% to 85% seen once. The specimen was gut tissue. The genes are TRBV6-5 and TRBJ2-1; 7 bases align to TRBD1. The receptor's source is a boy aged 5-17 years with mild ulcerative colitis. CDR3 amino acids: CASRGPGGSYNEQFF. In nucleotides, the CDR3 is TGTGCCAGCAGAGGTCCAGGGGGCTCCTACAATGAGCAGTTCTTC.